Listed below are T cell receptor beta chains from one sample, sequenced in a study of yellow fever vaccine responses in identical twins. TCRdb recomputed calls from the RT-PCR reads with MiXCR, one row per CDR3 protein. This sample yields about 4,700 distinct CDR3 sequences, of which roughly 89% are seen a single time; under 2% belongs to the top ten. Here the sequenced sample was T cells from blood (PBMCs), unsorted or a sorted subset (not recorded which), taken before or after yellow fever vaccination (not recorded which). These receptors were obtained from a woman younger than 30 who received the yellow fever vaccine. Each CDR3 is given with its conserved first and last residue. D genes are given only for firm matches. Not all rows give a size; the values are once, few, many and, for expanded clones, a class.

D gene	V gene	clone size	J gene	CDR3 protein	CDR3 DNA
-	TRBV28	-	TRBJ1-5	CASRHDLSSNQPQHF	TGTGCCAGCAGACATGACTTAAGTAGCAATCAGCCCCAGCATTTT
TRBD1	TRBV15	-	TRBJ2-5	CATSRGQAAKETQYF	TGTGCCACCAGCAGGGGACAGGCTGCAAAAGAGACCCAGTACTTC
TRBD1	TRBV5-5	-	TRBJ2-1	CASSLERTGGSYNEQFF	TGTGCCAGCAGCTTGGAGAGGACAGGGGGCTCCTACAATGAGCAGTTCTTC
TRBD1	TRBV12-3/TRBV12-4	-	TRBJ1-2	CASTLTGLGYTF	TGTGCCAGCACTCTGACAGGGCTAGGCTACACCTTC
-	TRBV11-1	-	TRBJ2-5	CASSSGIQETQYF	TGTGCCAGCAGCTCGGGGATACAAGAGACCCAGTACTTC
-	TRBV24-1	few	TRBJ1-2	CATSDTRNYGYTF	TGTGCCACCAGTGATACCAGAAACTATGGCTACACCTTC
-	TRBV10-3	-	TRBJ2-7	CAISIEGNEQYF	TGTGCCATCAGTATCGAAGGAAACGAGCAGTACTTC
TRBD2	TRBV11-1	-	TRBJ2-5	CASSPPRGVQETQYF	TGTGCCAGCAGCCCCCCGCGGGGGGTCCAAGAGACCCAGTACTTC
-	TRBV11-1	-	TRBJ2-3	CASSSPVTPTDTQYF	TGTGCCAGCAGCTCCCCAGTCACCCCCACAGATACGCAGTATTTT
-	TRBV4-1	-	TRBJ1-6	CASSQARDSYNSPLHF	TGCGCCAGCAGCCAAGCTCGTGACAGCTATAATTCACCCCTCCACTTT
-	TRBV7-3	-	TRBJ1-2	CASSLTSTNYGYTF	TGTGCCAGCAGCTTAACGTCCACTAACTATGGCTACACCTTC
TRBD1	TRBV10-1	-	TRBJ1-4	CASSLTGLAKGEKLFF	TGCGCCAGCAGTTTGACAGGGCTCGCGAAGGGTGAAAAACTGTTTTTT
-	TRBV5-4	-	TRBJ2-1	CASSGLPYNEQFF	TGTGCCAGCTCGGGACTTCCCTACAATGAGCAGTTCTTC
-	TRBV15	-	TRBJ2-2	CATSRDGAGELFF	TGTGCCACCAGCAGGGACGGAGCAGGGGAGCTGTTTTTT
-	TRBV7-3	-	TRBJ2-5	CASSLTEETQYF	TGTGCCAGCAGCCTCACGGAAGAGACCCAGTACTTC
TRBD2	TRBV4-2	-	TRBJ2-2	CASSQQTSGTKNTGELFF	TGTGCCAGCAGCCAACAGACTAGCGGGACTAAAAACACCGGGGAGCTGTTTTTT
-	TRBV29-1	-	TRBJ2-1	CSVTVGNEQFF	TGCAGCGTTACTGTGGGCAATGAGCAGTTCTTC
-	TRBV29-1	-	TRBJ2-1	CSVDKDNNEQFF	TGCAGCGTTGATAAGGATAACAATGAGCAGTTCTTC
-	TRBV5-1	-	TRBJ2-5	CASSSWGLQETQYF	TGCGCCAGCAGCTCCTGGGGCCTCCAAGAGACCCAGTACTTC
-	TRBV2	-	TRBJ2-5	CASSESGSPQETQYF	TGTGCCAGCAGTGAGTCGGGGTCCCCACAAGAGACCCAGTACTTC
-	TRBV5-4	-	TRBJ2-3	CASSLALEATQYF	TGTGCCAGCAGCTTGGCATTAGAGGCTACGCAGTATTTT
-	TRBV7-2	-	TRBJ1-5	CASSLADSNQPQHF	TGTGCCAGCAGCTTAGCGGACAGCAATCAGCCCCAGCATTTT
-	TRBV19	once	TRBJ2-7	CASSKWTAMYF	TGTGCCAGTAGTAAGTGGACAGCTATGTATTTC
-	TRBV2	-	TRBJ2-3	CASSETGFTDTQYF	TGTGCCAGCAGCGAAACAGGGTTTACAGATACGCAGTATTTT
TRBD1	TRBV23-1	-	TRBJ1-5	CASSHTIKDRYNQPQHF	TGCGCCAGCAGTCATACCATTAAGGACAGGTACAATCAGCCCCAGCATTTT
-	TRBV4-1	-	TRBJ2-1	CVSSQTTSSSYNEQFF	TGCGTCAGCAGCCAAACGACTTCGAGCTCCTACAATGAGCAGTTCTTC
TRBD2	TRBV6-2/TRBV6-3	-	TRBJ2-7	CASSYSFSGRAKEYEQYF	TGTGCCAGCAGTTACTCGTTTAGCGGGAGGGCCAAGGAGTACGAGCAGTACTTC
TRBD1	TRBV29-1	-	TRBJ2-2	CSGLSASGQGLTGELFF	TGCAGCGGTCTTTCCGCTTCGGGACAGGGATTGACCGGGGAGCTGTTTTTT
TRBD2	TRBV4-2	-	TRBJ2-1	CASSQEGTSGGAYNEQFF	TGTGCCAGCAGCCAAGAGGGGACTAGCGGGGGGGCATACAATGAGCAGTTCTTC
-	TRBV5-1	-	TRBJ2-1	CASSLGGNEQFF	TGCGCCAGCAGCTTGGGAGGGAATGAGCAGTTCTTC
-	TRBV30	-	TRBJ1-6	CACTPGRAGSPLHF	TGTGCCTGCACCCCCGGCAGGGCTGGGTCACCCCTCCACTTT
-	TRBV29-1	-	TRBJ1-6	CSVDPGLNSPLHF	TGCAGCGTTGACCCGGGACTGAATTCACCCCTCCACTTT
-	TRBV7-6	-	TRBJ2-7	CASSLADSYEQYF	TGTGCCAGCAGCTTAGCGGACAGTTACGAGCAGTACTTC
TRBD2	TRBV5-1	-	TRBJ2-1	CASRYLLAAYNEQFF	TGCGCCAGCAGATATTTACTAGCGGCCTACAATGAGCAGTTCTTC
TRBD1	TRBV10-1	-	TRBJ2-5	CASSTGAQETQYF	TGCGCCAGCAGTACAGGGGCGCAAGAGACCCAGTACTTC
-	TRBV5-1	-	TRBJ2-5	CASSLLWGQVQETQYF	TGCGCCAGCAGCCTACTGTGGGGGCAGGTCCAAGAGACCCAGTACTTC
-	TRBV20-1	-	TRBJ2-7	CSALRGGKASYEQYF	TGCAGTGCCCTGAGGGGGGGGAAAGCCTCCTACGAGCAGTACTTC
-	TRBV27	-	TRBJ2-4	CASSRKPGEGYIQYF	TGTGCCAGCAGCCGAAAGCCAGGGGAGGGTTACATTCAGTACTTC
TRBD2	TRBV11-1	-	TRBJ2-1	CASSLGTSGRNEQFF	TGTGCCAGCAGCCTAGGGACTAGCGGGAGAAATGAGCAGTTCTTC
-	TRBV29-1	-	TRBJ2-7	CSVRRDPSYEQYF	TGCAGCGTTCGGCGGGATCCGTCCTACGAGCAGTACTTC